This TCR beta chain was obtained from a study of CD8+ T cells in alopecia areata. The length of the CDR3 is 14 residues. Trimming shortened V by 3 bases and J by 3 bases, and 12 bases separated the two germline ends. CDR1 KGHSH and CDR2 LQKENI come from the germline V gene. The authors extracted RNA and reverse transcribed it into cDNA as the sequencing template. The data were produced by immunoSEQ multiplex PCR, yet TCRdb's version contains in-frame clones alone and is incomplete. The sample yields about 98,000 clones, over 40% seen once. The sample holds a few counts of this clone. This TCR came from a human donor with alopecia areata. The V call is TRBV18, the J call TRBJ2-7, with a tentative D call TRBD1 (6 bases). Material for sequencing was CD4+ T cells sorted from blood. Here the CDR3 reads CASSPGADSYEQYF. Here the CDR3 DNA reads TGTGCCAGCTCACCGGGGGCGGACAGCTACGAGCAGTACTTC.